The 12 T cell receptor beta chains given below trace back to one sample, sequenced in a study of cytomegalovirus exposure and HLA in healthy donors. Primers: 60 Vbeta forward and 13 Jbeta reverse. TCRdb keeps only in-frame clones here, not all; method: immunoSEQ multiplex PCR. The sample lists about 130,000 clones, roughly 88% seen once, with 2.5% to 3% in the top ten. Sequenced sample: PBMCs. The receptor source for this set is a woman aged 18-29 years in good health and CMV-seropositive.

V is TRBV2 and J is TRBJ2-3, with D maybe TRBD2 (7 bases). The V gene's germline CDR1 is SNHLY and CDR2 FYNNEI. The CDR3 has 15 residues. The V end was cut by 7 bases, the J end by 3 bases, with 17 bases between. The CDR3 reads CASIFKEGGTDTQYF. CDR3 coding DNA: TGTGCCAGCATTTTTAAGGAGGGGGGGACAGATACGCAGTATTTT.

The rearrangement links TRBV4-1 to TRBJ1-1; D call uncertain. CDR1 MGHRA and CDR2 YSYEKL come from the germline V gene. This CDR3 spans 13 amino acids. V lost 3 bases and J 1 base, leaving 6 bases between the germline ends. CDR3 sequence reads: CASSQGPNTEAFF. The CDR3 DNA reads as TGCGCCAGCAGCCAGGGCCCGAACACTGAAGCTTTCTTT.

The chain employs TRBV2 and TRBJ2-1, with TRBD2 matching over 8 bases. V gave up 8 bases and J gave up 8 bases; unmatched junction bases: 8. Germline V CDR1 and CDR2: SNHLY, FYNNEI. The CDR3 is 13 amino acids. The CDR3 DNA sequence: TGTGCCAGCCTCAGCGGGGGATGGGATGAGCAGTTCTTC. Its translation: CASLSGGWDEQFF. The variable domain in full, completed from reference TRBV2 and TRBJ2-1, reads EPEVTQTPSHQVTQMGQEVILRCVPISNHLYFYWYRQILGQKVEFLVSFYNNEISEKSEIFDDQFSVERPDGSNFTLKIRSTKLEDSAMYFCASLSGGWDEQFFGPGTRLTVL.

The CDR3 reads CASSTRTGGASNTEAFF. CDR3 DNA sequence: TGCGCCAGCAGCACCCGGACAGGGGGCGCTTCGAACACTGAAGCTTTCTTT. The rearrangement joins TRBV5-1 to TRBJ1-1, with 11 bases that match TRBD1. This CDR3 is 17 amino acids long. Germline values: CDR1 SGHRS, CDR2 YFSETQ. Trimming cost V 4 bases and J 1 base; bases outside gene matches: 9.

V usage is TRBV4-1 and J usage is TRBJ1-5; 8 nucleotides agree with TRBD1. Germline loops: CDR1 MGHRA, CDR2 YSYEKL. After removal of 1 base from V and 0 bases from J, the junction contained 11 bases not matched to a gene. This CDR3 contains 19 residues. The CDR3 DNA follows: TGCGCCAGCAGCCAAGTAAGTGACAGGGGCATCTATAGCAATCAGCCCCAGCATTTT. Translated, it gives CASSQVSDRGIYSNQPQHF.

The chain joins TRBV28 to TRBJ1-5, with 8 bases that match TRBD1. There are 14 residues in the CDR3. Looked up from germline, CDR1 is MDHEN and CDR2 is SYDVKM. Germline trimming cut 7 bases from V and 9 bases from J; bases unmatched to any gene: 11. The CDR3 DNA follows: TGTGCCAGCATGACAGGGGCCCTGGTTAGGCCCCAGCATTTT. This translates into CASMTGALVRPQHF.

The chain couples TRBV5-4 to TRBJ2-2, with 9 nucleotides matching TRBD1. J lost 7 bases, V lost 1 base, and 2 bases had no gene match. Germline V gene data show CDR1 as SGHNT and CDR2 as YYREEE (reference sequence). CDR3 length: 14 amino acids. The CDR3 reads CASSLRDRDGELFF. The CDR3, as DNA: TGTGCCAGCAGCTTGAGGGACAGGGACGGGGAGCTGTTTTTT. Full variable domain (rest looked up from reference TRBV5-4 and TRBJ2-2): ETGVTQSPTHLIKTRGQQVTLRCSSQSGHNTVSWYQQALGQGPQFIFQYYREEENGRGNFPPRFSGLQFPNYSSELNVNALELDDSALYLCASSLRDRDGELFFGEGSRLTVL.

This chain links TRBV5-4 with TRBJ1-1, with D unclear. This CDR3 is built from 15 residues. Looked up from germline, CDR1 is SGHNT and CDR2 is YYREEE (reference sequence). V was trimmed by 3 bases and J by 1 base, leaving 13 bases between them. The CDR3 protein is CASSSPPRGNTEAFF. The CDR3 DNA is TGTGCCAGCAGCTCTCCCCCGCGGGGGAACACTGAAGCTTTCTTT.

The gene calls are TRBV7-9 and TRBJ2-7; D not certain. The CDR3 runs to 12 residues. The germline V gene encodes CDR1 SEHNR and CDR2 FQNEAQ (reference sequence). Trimming left V 5 bases short and J 2 bases short, with 7 bases between. CDR3 in DNA: TGTGCCAGCAGCGAGGAACCCTACGAGCAGTACTTC. This codes for CASSEEPYEQYF. The full variable domain, its missing parts supplied by reference TRBV7-9 and TRBJ2-7, is DTGVSQNPRHKITKRGQNVTFRCDPISEHNRLYWYRQTLGQGPEFLTYFQNEAQLEKSRLLSDRFSAERPKGSFSTLEIQRTEQGDSAMYLCASSEEPYEQYFGPGTRLTVT.

The J gene is TRBJ1-4, the V gene TRBV2, with 7 bases aligning to TRBD1. Per germline, CDR1 SNHLY and CDR2 FYNNEI. This CDR3 spans 15 amino acids. J lost 2 bases, V lost 6 bases, and 6 bases had no gene match. Here the CDR3 DNA reads TGTGCCAGCAGACTCGACAGGGCCACTAATGAAAAACTGTTTTTT. Amino acids: CASRLDRATNEKLFF.

The J gene is TRBJ2-7, the V gene TRBV6-1; TRBD1 might be the D (6 bases). Trimming stripped 6 bases from V and 3 bases from J, with 15 bases between. This CDR3 region has 14 residues. Looked up from germline, CDR1 is MNHNS and CDR2 is SASEGT. This CDR3 is CASSQYRVNYEQYF. Here the CDR3 DNA reads TGTGCCAGCAGCCAGTACAGGGTCAACTACGAGCAGTACTTC.

The chain has TRBV7-9 and TRBJ2-1, with 7 positions matching TRBD2. Germline V gene lookup returns CDR1 SEHNR and CDR2 FQNEAQ (reference sequence). V was pared by 2 bases and J by 6 bases, with 7 bases of the junction left unmatched. The CDR3 extends over 15 amino acids. CDR3 region: CASSLWGGQSNEQFF. The DNA for the CDR3 is TGTGCCAGCAGCTTATGGGGAGGGCAAAGCAATGAGCAGTTCTTC.